Included here is one T cell receptor beta chain sequence, with context. The antigen remains undetermined. The sample originates from a study of human T cells and chemical hapten exposure. Across the study: Patients got weekly scalp diphenylcyclopropenone doses over the roughly 22-week study. Slight differences in pooled library volume were the main source of varying TCR yields across samples. The study, taken as a whole, reports: Donor immune responses may differ from healthy people's, since all donors had alopecia. Expanded TCRs made up significantly more big CDR3 similarity clusters than controls did.

Each CDR3 protein gets one entry after TCRdb re-called the RACE reads with MiXCR. This sample carries 95,000 to 150,000 distinct CDR3 sequences, approximately 10% of them seen once, and the ten largest clones take over 2%. Looked up from germline, CDR1 is SNHLY and CDR2 is FYNNEI. The CDR3 extends over 14 amino acids. The germline V and J ends were trimmed by 6 bases and 0 bases, with 8 bases remaining between them. As for time point: patch test 3, about 24 weeks after DPC sensitization. Stated treatment: therapeutic diphenylcyclopropenone sensitization with weekly scalp DPC. The source is a woman aged 50 to 65 with alopecia areata. Some clones in this sample may be carry-over from other donors' samples. The J gene is TRBJ2-2, the V gene TRBV2; D remains unclear. This specimen consisted of whole blood, obtained in connection with sensitization to the hapten diphenylcyclopropenone (DPC). The CDR3, as DNA: TGTGCCAGCAGATTGGCGGCGAACACCGGGGAGCTGTTTTTT. This sequence encodes CASRLAANTGELFF.